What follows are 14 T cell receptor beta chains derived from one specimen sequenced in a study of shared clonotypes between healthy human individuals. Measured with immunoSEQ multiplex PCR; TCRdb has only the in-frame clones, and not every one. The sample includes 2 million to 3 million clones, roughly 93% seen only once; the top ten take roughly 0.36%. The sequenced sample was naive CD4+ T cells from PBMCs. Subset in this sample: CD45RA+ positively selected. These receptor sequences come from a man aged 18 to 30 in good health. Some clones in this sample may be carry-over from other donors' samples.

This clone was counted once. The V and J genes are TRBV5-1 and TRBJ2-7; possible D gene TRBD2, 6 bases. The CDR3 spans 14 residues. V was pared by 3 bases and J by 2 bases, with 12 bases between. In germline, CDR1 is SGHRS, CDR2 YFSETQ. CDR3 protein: CASSYKAGAYEQYF. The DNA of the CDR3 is TGCGCCAGCAGCTATAAAGCGGGCGCCTACGAGCAGTACTTC.

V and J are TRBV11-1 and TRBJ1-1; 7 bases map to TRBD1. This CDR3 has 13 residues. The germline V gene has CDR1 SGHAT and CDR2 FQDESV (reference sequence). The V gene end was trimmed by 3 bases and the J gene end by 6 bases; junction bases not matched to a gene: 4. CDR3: CASSFTGAPEAFF. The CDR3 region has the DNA TGTGCCAGCAGCTTTACAGGGGCCCCTGAAGCTTTCTTT.

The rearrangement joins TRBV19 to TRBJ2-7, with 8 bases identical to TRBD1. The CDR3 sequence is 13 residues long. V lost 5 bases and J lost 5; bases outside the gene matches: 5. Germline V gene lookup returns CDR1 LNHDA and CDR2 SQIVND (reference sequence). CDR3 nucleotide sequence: TGTGCCAGTAGTGACAGGGGAACCAACGAGCAGTACTTC. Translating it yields CASSDRGTNEQYF.

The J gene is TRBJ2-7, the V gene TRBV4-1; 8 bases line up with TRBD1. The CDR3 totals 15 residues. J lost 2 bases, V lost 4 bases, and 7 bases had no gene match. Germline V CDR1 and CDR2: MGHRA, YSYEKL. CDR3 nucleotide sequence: TGCGCCAGCAGCCCCAGCCGGACAGGGACCTACGAGCAGTACTTC. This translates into CASSPSRTGTYEQYF.

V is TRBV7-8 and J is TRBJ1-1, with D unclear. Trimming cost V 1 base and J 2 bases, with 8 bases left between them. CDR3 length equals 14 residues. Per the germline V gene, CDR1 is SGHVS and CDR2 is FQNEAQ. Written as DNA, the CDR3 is TGTGCCAGCAGCTTAGGGCAGCCCAACACTGAAGCTTTCTTT. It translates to CASSLGQPNTEAFF.

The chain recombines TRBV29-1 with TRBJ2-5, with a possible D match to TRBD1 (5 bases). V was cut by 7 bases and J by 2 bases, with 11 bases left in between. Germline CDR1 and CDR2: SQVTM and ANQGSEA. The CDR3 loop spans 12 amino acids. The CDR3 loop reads CSALGLQETQYF. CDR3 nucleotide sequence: TGCAGCGCCCTGGGGCTGCAAGAGACCCAGTACTTC.

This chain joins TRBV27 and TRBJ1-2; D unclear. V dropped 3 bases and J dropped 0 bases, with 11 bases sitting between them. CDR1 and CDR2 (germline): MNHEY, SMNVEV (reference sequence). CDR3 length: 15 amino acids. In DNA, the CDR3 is TGTGCCAGCAGTTTGTCGTCGCCAGCTAACTATGGCTACACCTTC. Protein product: CASSLSSPANYGYTF.

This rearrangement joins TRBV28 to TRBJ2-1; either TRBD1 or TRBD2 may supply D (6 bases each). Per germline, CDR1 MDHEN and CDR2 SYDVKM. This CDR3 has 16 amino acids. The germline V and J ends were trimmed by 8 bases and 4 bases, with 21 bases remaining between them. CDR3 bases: TGTGCCAGCCCCCCTCCGTGGGGGGCGTTTTACAATGAGCAGTTCTTC. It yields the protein CASPPPWGAFYNEQFF.

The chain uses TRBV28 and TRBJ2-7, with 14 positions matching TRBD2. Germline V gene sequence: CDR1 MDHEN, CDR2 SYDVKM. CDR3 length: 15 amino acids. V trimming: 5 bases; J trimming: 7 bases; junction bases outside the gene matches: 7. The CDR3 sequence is CASSGGTSGRIEQYF. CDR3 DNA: TGTGCCAGCAGTGGAGGGACTAGCGGGAGAATAGAGCAGTACTTC. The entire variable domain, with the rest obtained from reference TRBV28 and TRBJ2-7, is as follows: DVKVTQSSRYLVKRTGEKVFLECVQDMDHENMFWYRQDPGLGLRLIYFSYDVKMKEKGDIPEGYSVSREKKERFSLILESASTNQTSMYLCASSGGTSGRIEQYFGPGTRLTVT.

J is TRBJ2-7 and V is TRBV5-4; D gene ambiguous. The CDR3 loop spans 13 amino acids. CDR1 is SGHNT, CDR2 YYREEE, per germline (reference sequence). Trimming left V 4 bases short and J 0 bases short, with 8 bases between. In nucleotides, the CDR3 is TGTGCCAGCAGCCTGCGGTTCTCCTACGAGCAGTACTTC. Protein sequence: CASSLRFSYEQYF.

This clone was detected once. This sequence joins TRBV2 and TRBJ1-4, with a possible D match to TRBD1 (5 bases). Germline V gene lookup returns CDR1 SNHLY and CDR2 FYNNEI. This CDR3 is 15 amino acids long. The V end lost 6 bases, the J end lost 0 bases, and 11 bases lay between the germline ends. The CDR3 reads CASSDRSATNEKLFF. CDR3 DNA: TGTGCCAGCAGCGACAGATCCGCAACTAATGAAAAACTGTTTTTT.

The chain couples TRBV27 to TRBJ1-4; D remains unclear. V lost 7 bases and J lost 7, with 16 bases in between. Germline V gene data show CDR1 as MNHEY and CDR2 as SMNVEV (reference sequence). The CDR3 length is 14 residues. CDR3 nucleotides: TGTGCCAGCAAGGCTGGGCGGGCGTTTGAAAAACTGTTTTTT. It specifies CASKAGRAFEKLFF.

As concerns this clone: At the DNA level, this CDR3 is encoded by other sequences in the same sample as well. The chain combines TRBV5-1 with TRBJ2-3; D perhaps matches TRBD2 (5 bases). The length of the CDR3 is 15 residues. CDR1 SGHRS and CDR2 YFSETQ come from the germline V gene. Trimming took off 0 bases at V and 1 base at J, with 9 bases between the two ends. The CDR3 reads CASSLVGSGTDTQYF. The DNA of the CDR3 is TGCGCCAGCAGCTTGGTCGGTAGCGGCACAGATACGCAGTATTTT.

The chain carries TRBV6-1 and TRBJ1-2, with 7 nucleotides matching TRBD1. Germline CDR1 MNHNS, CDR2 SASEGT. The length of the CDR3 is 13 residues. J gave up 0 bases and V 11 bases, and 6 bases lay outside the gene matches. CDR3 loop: CAVNRGANYGYTF. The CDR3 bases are TGTGCCGTTAACAGGGGAGCTAACTATGGCTACACCTTC.